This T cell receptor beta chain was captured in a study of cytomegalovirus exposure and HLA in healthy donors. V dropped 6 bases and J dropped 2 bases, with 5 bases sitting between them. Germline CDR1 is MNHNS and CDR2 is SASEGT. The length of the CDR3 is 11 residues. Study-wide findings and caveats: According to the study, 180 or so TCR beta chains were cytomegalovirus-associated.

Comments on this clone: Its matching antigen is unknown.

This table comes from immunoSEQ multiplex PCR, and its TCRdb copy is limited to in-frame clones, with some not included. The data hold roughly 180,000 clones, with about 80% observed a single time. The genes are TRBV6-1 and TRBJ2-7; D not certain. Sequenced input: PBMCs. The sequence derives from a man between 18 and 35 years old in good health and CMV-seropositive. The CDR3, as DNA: TGTGCCAGCAGCACAGCCTACGAGCAGTACTTC. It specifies CASSTAYEQYF.